This entry lists 30 T cell receptor beta chains sequenced from one sample in a study of beta chain features in type 1 diabetes. The study reverse transcribed the entire isolated RNA, so it sequenced expressed TCRB transcripts. The repertoire was sequenced with immunoSEQ multiplex PCR; TCRdb's copy has only in-frame clones and lacks some. The table includes about 150,000 clones, more than 9.5% detected once. The sequencing sample was made of central memory CD4+ T cells from blood. These receptors were obtained from a young man in good health.

V usage is TRBV7-9 and J usage is TRBJ1-2; D might be TRBD1 (5 bases). The CDR3 covers 16 residues. V gave up 4 bases and J gave up 2 bases, with 17 bases separating them. Per the germline V gene, CDR1 is SEHNR and CDR2 is FQNEAQ (reference sequence). As DNA, the CDR3 is TGTGCCAGCAGCTCTAACCGACAGATAGCCAACTATGGCTACACCTTC. It encodes CASSSNRQIANYGYTF.

The chain has TRBV28 and TRBJ1-1; no clear D. Germline V gene sequence: CDR1 MDHEN, CDR2 SYDVKM. With 4 bases removed from V and 2 bases from J, the gap between germline ends came to 5 bases. This CDR3 contains 12 residues. The CDR3 region is CASSSANTEAFF. CDR3 sequence (DNA): TGTGCCAGCAGTTCAGCTAACACTGAAGCTTTCTTT.

The chain joins TRBV7-9 to TRBJ2-1; TRBD2 agrees at 8 bases. This CDR3 spans 15 amino acids. The germline V gene has CDR1 SEHNR and CDR2 FQNEAQ (reference sequence). After removal of 1 base from V and 8 bases from J, the junction contained 7 bases not matched to a gene. In DNA, the CDR3 is TGTGCCAGCAGCTTAGTAACCGGGAGGGCGGATGAGCAGTTCTTC. The encoded protein is CASSLVTGRADEQFF.

The chain employs TRBV30 and TRBJ2-5, with D perhaps matching TRBD1 or TRBD2 (5 bases each). Trimming stripped 8 bases from V and 0 bases from J, with 16 bases between. The CDR3 covers 14 residues. Per the germline V gene, CDR1 is GTSNPN and CDR2 is SVGIG (reference sequence). CDR3 in amino acids: CAARGRPYQETQYF. In nucleotides, the CDR3 is TGTGCCGCGAGGGGCAGGCCTTACCAAGAGACCCAGTACTTC.

The V call is TRBV7-3, the J call TRBJ2-3; the match to TRBD2 covers 8 bases. Germline assignment: CDR1 SGHTA and CDR2 FQGTGA. The CDR3 covers 16 residues. Unmatched junction bases numbered 11, after V lost 4 bases and J lost 5 bases. The DNA of the CDR3 is TGTGCCAGCAGCTCGTCAGGAGCGGGGGTTGGAGATACGCAGTATTTT. Translated, it gives CASSSSGAGVGDTQYF. Combining the CDR3 with reference TRBV7-3 and TRBJ2-3 gives the whole variable domain GAGVSQTPSNKVTEKGKYVELRCDPISGHTALYWYRQSLGQGPEFLIYFQGTGAADDSGLPNDRFFAVRPEGSVSTLKIQRTERGDSAVYLCASSSSGAGVGDTQYFGPGTRLTVL.

The chain has TRBV2 and TRBJ1-2; tentatively, D is TRBD1 (5 bases). From germline, CDR1 is SNHLY and CDR2 FYNNEI. This CDR3 spans 13 amino acids. The ends were cut back, 3 bases at V and 8 bases at J, with 13 bases in the middle. In DNA, the CDR3 is TGTGCCAGCAGTGAGGGGCAGGTGAGGGGCTACACCTTC. It yields the protein CASSEGQVRGYTF.

This clone was detected ten times or more. The V call is TRBV4-2, the J call TRBJ2-1; a possible D gene is TRBD2 (6 bases). Germline V gene data show CDR1 as LGHNA and CDR2 as YNFKEQ. This CDR3 has 12 amino acids. V was pared by 3 bases and J by 7 bases, with 7 bases between. The CDR3 nucleotides read TGTGCCAGCAGCCAGGGGAGGAATGAGCAGTTCTTC. This translates into CASSQGRNEQFF.

This clone occurred many times. This rearrangement joins TRBV9 to TRBJ1-1; weak D call: TRBD1 (5 bases). V lost 0 bases, J lost 4 bases, and 10 bases lay in between. CDR1 is SGDLS and CDR2 is YYNGEE in the germline V gene. CDR3 length equals 14 residues. The CDR3 protein is CASSVVGGRTEAFF. In DNA form, the CDR3 reads TGTGCCAGCAGCGTAGTGGGGGGACGCACTGAAGCTTTCTTT.

This clone was picked up a small number of times. V usage is TRBV6-6 and J usage is TRBJ2-7, with a tentative D call TRBD2 (6 bases). The CDR3 totals 15 residues. The germline V gene encodes CDR1 MNHNY and CDR2 SVGAGI (reference sequence). V was shortened by 0 bases and J by 2 bases, with 11 bases between the two germline ends. Here the CDR3 DNA reads TGTGCCAGCAGTTACTCTACCGCTAGCGCCTACGAGCAGTACTTC. Translating it yields CASSYSTASAYEQYF.

The gene calls are TRBV30 and TRBJ2-7; D possibly corresponds to TRBD2 (6 bases). This CDR3 contains 13 residues. Trimming took 0 bases from V and 6 from J, leaving 12 bases between them. Germline V gene lookup returns CDR1 GTSNPN and CDR2 SVGIG (reference sequence). Here the CDR3 reads CAWSVWLAREQYF. The CDR3, as DNA: TGTGCCTGGAGTGTATGGCTAGCGCGCGAGCAGTACTTC.

The chain links TRBV20-1 to TRBJ2-7; D gene ambiguous. The CDR3 length is 11 residues. The V gene's germline CDR1 is DFQATT and CDR2 SNEGSKA (reference sequence). The germline V and J ends were trimmed by 1 base and 4 bases, with 5 bases remaining between them. For the CDR3, the DNA is TGCAGTGCTAGAGGTGGTTACGAGCAGTACTTC. Protein sequence: CSARGGYEQYF.

This clone came up a few times. This sequence joins TRBV7-8 and TRBJ2-3, with TRBD2 matching 8 bases. Germline-derived CDR1 and CDR2 are SGHVS and FQNEAQ. This CDR3 is 16 amino acids long. J lost 1 base, V lost 5 bases, and 8 bases had no gene match. In nucleotides, the CDR3 is TGTGCCAGCAGCGGAATACGGGAGGGCCGCACAGATACGCAGTATTTT. Its translation is CASSGIREGRTDTQYF. Supplemented by reference TRBV7-8 and TRBJ2-3, the full variable domain reads GAGVSQSPRYKVAKRGQDVALRCDPISGHVSLFWYQQALGQGPEFLTYFQNEAQLDKSGLPSDRFFAERPEGSVSTLKIQRTQQEDSAVYLCASSGIREGRTDTQYFGPGTRLTVL.

The CDR3 sequence is CASSQGTGRGTHGYTF. The CDR3 DNA is TGTGCCAGCAGCCAGGGGACGGGCAGGGGGACTCATGGCTACACCTTC. The chain recombines TRBV9 with TRBJ1-2; 7 bases line up with TRBD1. V trimming: 4 bases; J trimming: 6 bases; junction bases outside the gene matches: 15. This CDR3 spans 16 amino acids. CDR1 is SGDLS, CDR2 YYNGEE, per germline.

The V and J genes are TRBV2 and TRBJ1-5, with 8 positions matching TRBD1. This CDR3 is 14 amino acids long. CDR1 is SNHLY, CDR2 FYNNEI, per germline. V was clipped by 6 bases and J by 6 bases; unmatched bases: 7. In nucleotides, the CDR3 is TGTGCCAGCAGGGACAGGGTGTCGGGTCAGCCCCAGCATTTT. Translation gives CASRDRVSGQPQHF.

The V call is TRBV9, the J call TRBJ2-7; possible D gene TRBD1, 6 bases. This CDR3 comprises 13 residues. Trimming pared 1 base from V and 3 bases from J, leaving 8 bases between. Germline CDR1 and CDR2: SGDLS and YYNGEE. The CDR3 sequence: CASSVQQGYEQYF. CDR3 DNA sequence: TGTGCCAGCAGCGTACAACAGGGCTACGAGCAGTACTTC.

This clone has only a few counts. The chain carries TRBV14 and TRBJ2-7; D might be TRBD1 (5 bases). Germline V gene sequence: CDR1 SGHDN, CDR2 FVKESK. This CDR3 is 13 amino acids long. The V and J ends lost 3 bases and 2 bases respectively, with 8 bases between them. CDR3 sequence (DNA): TGTGCCAGCAGCCAGAACAGGCCCTACGAGCAGTACTTC. It codes for CASSQNRPYEQYF.

The rearrangement links TRBV2 to TRBJ2-5, with a weak D call TRBD2 (5 bases). Germline-derived CDR1 and CDR2 are SNHLY and FYNNEI. Trimming removed 8 bases at V and 5 bases at J, with 9 bases between. The CDR3 has 11 amino acids. The CDR3, as DNA: TGTGCCAGCCGCTGGGAGGAGACCCAGTACTTC. This encodes CASRWEETQYF.

The chain employs TRBV4-2 and TRBJ2-3; D possibly corresponds to TRBD2 (6 bases). The CDR3 has 17 amino acids. The germline V gene has CDR1 LGHNA and CDR2 YNFKEQ. The germline V and J ends were trimmed by 4 bases and 4 bases, with 21 bases remaining between them. CDR3: CASSRVGGQGLADTQYF. For the CDR3, the DNA is TGTGCCAGCAGCCGGGTAGGAGGGCAGGGCCTCGCAGATACGCAGTATTTT.

The genes are TRBV6-5 and TRBJ2-5; 10 bases are a match to TRBD2. V dropped 5 bases and J dropped 4; count of bases not matched to a gene: 4. The CDR3 is 14 residues long. Germline V gene data show CDR1 as MNHEY and CDR2 as SVGAGI. Here the CDR3 reads CASSPSGRGETQYF. In DNA, the CDR3 is TGTGCCAGCAGTCCCAGCGGGAGGGGAGAGACCCAGTACTTC.

J is TRBJ2-7 and V is TRBV18; the match to TRBD1 covers 8 bases. V was clipped by 1 base and J by 1 base; unmatched bases: 12. The CDR3 spans 18 residues. The germline V gene encodes CDR1 KGHSH and CDR2 LQKENI. The CDR3 sequence: CASSPRVGGRTGSYEQYF. The CDR3 region has the DNA TGTGCCAGCTCACCACGGGTTGGAGGCAGGACAGGGTCCTACGAGCAGTACTTC. Supplemented by reference TRBV18 and TRBJ2-7, the full variable domain reads NAGVMQNPRHLVRRRGQEARLRCSPMKGHSHVYWYRQLPEEGLKFMVYLQKENIIDESGMPKERFSAEFPKEGPSILRIQQVVRGDSAAYFCASSPRVGGRTGSYEQYFGPGTRLTVT.

V gene TRBV15 combines with J gene TRBJ2-2; no clear D gene. V shed 0 bases and J shed 7 bases, with 9 bases lying between them. CDR1 is LNHNV, CDR2 YYDKDF, per germline (reference sequence). The CDR3 covers 14 residues. CDR3 protein: CATSRDIVGGELFF. Here the CDR3 DNA reads TGTGCCACCAGCAGAGATATAGTAGGCGGGGAGCTGTTTTTT. The full variable domain, with the rest looked up from reference TRBV15 and TRBJ2-2, is DAMVIQNPRYQVTQFGKPVTLSCSQTLNHNVMYWYQQKSSQAPKLLFHYYDKDFNNEADTPDNFQSRRPNTSFCFLDIRSPGLGDTAMYLCATSRDIVGGELFFGEGSRLTVL.

The V and J genes are TRBV28 and TRBJ1-1; a weak D match, TRBD1 (5 bases). CDR1 MDHEN and CDR2 SYDVKM come from the germline V gene. The V and J ends lost 6 bases and 5 bases respectively, with 19 bases between them. The CDR3 length is 15 residues. Here the CDR3 DNA reads TGTGCCAGCAGCCCAGTAACGTTAGGGGCGACTGAAGCTTTCTTT. It is translated as CASSPVTLGATEAFF.

The chain recombines TRBV2 with TRBJ1-1; possible D gene TRBD1, 5 bases. V was shortened by 4 bases and J by 4 bases, with 10 bases between the two germline ends. Germline V gene sequence: CDR1 SNHLY, CDR2 FYNNEI. The CDR3 has 13 amino acids. CDR3 DNA sequence: TGTGCCAGCAGTGCGGGGGATGTCACTGAAGCTTTCTTT. It specifies CASSAGDVTEAFF.

This clone was counted between two and nine times. The V call is TRBV5-4, the J call TRBJ2-4; 15 nucleotides match TRBD2. Per germline, CDR1 SGHNT and CDR2 YYREEE (reference sequence). Trimming cost V 4 bases and J 8 bases; bases outside gene matches: 10. This CDR3 spans 17 amino acids. The CDR3 loop is CASSPRTSGGGWDIQYF. The CDR3 DNA is TGTGCCAGCAGCCCCCGGACTAGCGGGGGGGGATGGGACATTCAGTACTTC.

The chain carries TRBV7-2 and TRBJ2-7, with TRBD2 matching over 7 bases. After removal of 5 bases from V and 3 bases from J, the junction contained 10 bases not matched to a gene. Looked up from germline, CDR1 is SGHTA and CDR2 is FQGNSA. The CDR3 spans 15 residues. In DNA form, the CDR3 reads TGTGCCAGCAGCCCAATAGCGGGTACCCGCTACGAGCAGTACTTC. This gives the protein CASSPIAGTRYEQYF. Variable domain in full (rest from reference TRBV7-2 and TRBJ2-7): GAGVSQSPSNKVTEKGKDVELRCDPISGHTALYWYRQSLGQGLEFLIYFQGNSAPDKSGLPSDRFSAERTGGSVSTLTIQRTQQEDSAVYLCASSPIAGTRYEQYFGPGTRLTVT.

The gene calls are TRBV10-3 and TRBJ2-7; D may be TRBD2 (5 bases). Trimming pared 10 bases from V and 0 bases from J, leaving 10 bases between. Germline assignment: CDR1 ENHRY and CDR2 SYGVKD. The CDR3 is 12 amino acids. CDR3: CATGGSSYEQYF. The DNA of the CDR3 is TGTGCCACAGGTGGGAGCTCCTACGAGCAGTACTTC.

V gene TRBV13 combines with J gene TRBJ2-3; D possibly corresponds to TRBD2 (5 bases). This CDR3 has 14 residues. Germline V gene sequence: CDR1 PRHDT, CDR2 FYEKMQ (reference sequence). The ends were cut back, 10 bases at V and 0 bases at J, with 14 bases in the middle. The CDR3 loop is CATKAGTSTDTQYF. The CDR3 DNA reads as TGTGCCACCAAGGCGGGTACAAGCACAGATACGCAGTATTTT.

The genes are TRBV18 and TRBJ2-4; TRBD1 matches 9 bases. V gave up 6 bases and J gave up 0 bases; unmatched junction bases: 6. Germline V gives CDR1 KGHSH, CDR2 LQKENI. The CDR3 is 16 amino acids. CDR3 coding DNA: TGTGCCAGCTCGTATGGACAGGGGCTAGCCAAAAACATTCAGTACTTC. It encodes CASSYGQGLAKNIQYF.

The table lists this clone with a few counts. The chain carries TRBV23-1 and TRBJ2-7; tentative D call: TRBD1 (5 bases). TRBV23-1 is placed among ORFs of uncertain function. The V and J ends lost 4 bases and 5 bases respectively, with 24 bases between them. The CDR3 covers 17 residues. The CDR3, as DNA: TGCGCCAGCAGTCCTTTGCTTGACCCTAGGCTAGGGGACGAGCAGTACTTC. It is translated as CASSPLLDPRLGDEQYF.

The chain combines TRBV6-5 with TRBJ2-5; 8 nucleotides line up with TRBD2. The better agreement between TRBJ2-7 and the DNA end casts doubt on the J call. The CDR3 contains 13 residues. Per germline, CDR1 MNHEY and CDR2 SVGAGI. CDR3 amino acids: CASRSRGGHEQYF. The DNA for the CDR3 is TGTGCCAGCAGAAGCCGGGGGGGCCACGAGCAGTACTTC.